A selection of T cell receptor beta chains follows, all from one sample in a study of blood T cell repertoires in COVID-19. Data came from immunoSEQ multiplex PCR; TCRdb stores just in-frame clones and leaves some out. The repertoire consists of 270,000 or so clones, with almost 90% occurring once and the leading ten covering under 2.5%. The specimen sequenced was peripheral blood. These receptors came from a woman aged 60-75 years with COVID-19, enrolled during active disease. Each CDR3 is given with its conserved first and last residue. D genes are given only for firm matches. Expanded clones get a size class; other rows say once, few or many, or leave the size out.

clone_size | j_call | v_call | d_call | cdr3_aa | cdr3_nt
. | TRBJ2-1 | TRBV11-3 | TRBD1 | CASSGSGTGDEQFF | TGTGCCAGCAGCGGGAGCGGGACAGGGGATGAGCAGTTCTTC
. | TRBJ2-5 | TRBV6-6 | . | CASSQTPAGLPGETQYF | TGTGCCAGCAGTCAAACCCCTGCCGGGCTCCCGGGGGAGACCCAGTACTTC
. | TRBJ1-2 | TRBV5-1 | TRBD1 | CASSLGTGGRGYTF | TGCGCCAGCAGCTTGGGGACAGGGGGCCGAGGCTACACCTTC
once | TRBJ1-5 | TRBV6-5 | . | CASSYEKNQPQHF | TGTGCCAGCAGTTATGAGAAGAATCAGCCCCAGCATTTT
once | TRBJ1-4 | TRBV18 | TRBD1 | CASSPGTGNEKLFF | TGTGCCAGCTCACCTGGGACAGGGAATGAAAAACTGTTTTTT
. | TRBJ1-1 | TRBV19 | TRBD1 | CASSTRDRMNTEAFF | TGTGCCAGTAGTACCCGGGACAGAATGAACACTGAAGCTTTCTTT
. | TRBJ2-7 | TRBV5-1 | . | CASSPAGTTYHEQYF | TGCGCCAGCAGCCCGGCCGGGACAACCTACCACGAGCAGTACTTC
. | TRBJ2-5 | TRBV5-4 | . | CASSLLQETQYF | TGTGCCAGCAGCTTACTGCAAGAGACCCAGTACTTC
. | TRBJ1-1 | TRBV19 | . | CASSIGHLNTEAFF | TGTGCCAGTAGTATAGGACACCTGAACACTGAAGCTTTCTTT
. | TRBJ1-1 | TRBV7-2 | . | CASSLFLVRENTEAFF | TGTGCCAGCAGCTTATTTTTGGTGCGGGAGAACACTGAAGCTTTCTTT
. | TRBJ2-1 | TRBV11-3 | TRBD1 | CASSLTGTGNANEQFF | TGTGCCAGCAGCTTAACCGGGACAGGGAATGCCAATGAGCAGTTCTTC
. | TRBJ1-4 | TRBV7-9 | . | CASSPLREKLFF | TGTGCCAGCAGCCCCCTCCGGGAAAAACTGTTTTTT
. | TRBJ2-1 | TRBV5-1 | TRBD1 | CASSRARGQLRAYNEQFF | TGCGCCAGCTCCCGCGCTAGGGGGCAGTTGCGAGCCTACAATGAGCAGTTCTTC
. | TRBJ1-3 | TRBV30 | . | CAWMQENTIYF | TGTGCCTGGATGCAGGAAAACACCATATATTTT
. | TRBJ1-1 | TRBV6-6 | . | CASSQDVNTEAFF | TGTGCCAGCAGCCAGGATGTGAACACTGAAGCTTTCTTT
few | TRBJ1-6 | TRBV5-1 | TRBD1 | CASTPQGENSPLHF | TGCGCCAGCACCCCCCAGGGGGAGAATTCACCCCTCCACTTT
. | TRBJ1-1 | TRBV6-2/TRBV6-3 | . | CASSYGGAGYTEAFF | TGTGCCAGCAGTTACGGGGGCGCCGGGTACACTGAAGCTTTCTTT
. | TRBJ2-7 | TRBV7-2 | . | CASSLLDRGLDEQYF | TGTGCCAGCAGCTTACTGGACAGGGGACTAGACGAGCAGTACTTC
. | TRBJ1-4 | TRBV6-5 | . | CASSTGSVEKLFF | TGTGCCAGCAGTACAGGCTCGGTGGAAAAACTGTTTTTT
. | TRBJ2-7 | TRBV4-1 | . | CASSQDRGYYEQYF | TGCGCCAGCAGCCAAGATAGGGGATACTACGAGCAGTACTTC
. | TRBJ2-1 | TRBV6-5 | TRBD2 | CASSYSGGGVRNEQFF | TGTGCCAGCAGTTACTCCGGCGGGGGGGTTCGGAATGAGCAGTTCTTC
. | TRBJ1-5 | TRBV6-5 | . | CASSSPGGGNQPQHF | TGTGCCAGCAGTTCCCCGGGGGGGGGCAATCAGCCCCAGCATTTT
. | TRBJ2-4 | TRBV6-5 | . | CASSRTRSTKNIQYF | TGTGCCAGCAGTCGTACTCGGAGTACCAAAAACATTCAGTACTTC
. | TRBJ1-2 | TRBV19 | . | CASSIDREGYGYTF | TGTGCCAGTAGTATAGACAGGGAGGGCTATGGCTACACCTTC
. | TRBJ1-6 | TRBV2 | . | CASREGAYNSPLHF | TGTGCCAGCCGAGAGGGAGCGTATAATTCACCCCTCCACTTT
. | TRBJ2-5 | TRBV27 | . | CASSFSTGQETQYF | TGTGCCAGCAGTTTCTCGACAGGTCAAGAGACCCAGTACTTC
. | TRBJ1-2 | TRBV9 | TRBD1 | CASSPRQGVDGYTF | TGTGCCAGCAGCCCCCGACAGGGGGTTGACGGCTACACCTTC
. | TRBJ1-2 | TRBV6-5 | . | CASTPRGGHGYTF | TGTGCCAGCACCCCAAGGGGGGGTCATGGCTACACCTTC
. | TRBJ2-5 | TRBV6-6 | . | CASSYSWRARQETQYF | TGTGCCAGCAGTTACTCCTGGAGGGCCCGACAAGAGACCCAGTACTTC
. | TRBJ2-1 | TRBV5-1 | TRBD1 | CASSVTTGGSVGEQFF | TGCGCCAGCAGCGTAACAACAGGGGGGAGCGTGGGTGAGCAGTTCTTC
. | TRBJ2-5 | TRBV28 | . | CASSLSTREKQETQYF | TGTGCCAGCAGTTTATCAACCCGGGAGAAACAAGAGACCCAGTACTTC
. | TRBJ2-2 | TRBV7-3 | . | CASSKQANTGELFF | TGTGCCAGCAGCAAACAGGCGAACACCGGGGAGCTGTTTTTT
. | TRBJ1-1 | TRBV24-1 | TRBD1 | CATSDLARWTGIQGTEAFF | TGTGCCACCAGTGATCTAGCCAGATGGACAGGGATTCAAGGCACTGAAGCTTTCTTT
. | TRBJ2-1 | TRBV21-1 | . | CASSKGLAPYNEQFF | TGTGCCAGCAGCAAGGGACTAGCCCCCTACAATGAGCAGTTCTTC
. | TRBJ1-2 | TRBV19 | TRBD1 | CATRGITGGTNYGYTF | TGTGCCACCAGGGGAATAACAGGGGGAACTAACTATGGCTACACCTTC
. | TRBJ1-2 | TRBV3-1/TRBV3-2 | . | CASSLLRTEANYGYTF | TGTGCCAGCAGCCTCCTACGGACAGAAGCCAACTATGGCTACACCTTC
. | TRBJ1-6 | TRBV20-1 | . | CSASFRNSPLHF | TGCAGTGCTAGTTTTCGTAATTCACCCCTCCACTTT
. | TRBJ2-3 | TRBV24-1 | TRBD1 | CATSDRDSPATDTQYF | TGTGCCACCAGTGATCGGGACAGTCCCGCCACAGATACGCAGTATTTT
once | TRBJ2-7 | TRBV7-2 | . | CASSFGRASYEQYF | TGTGCCAGCAGCTTTGGCAGGGCCTCCTACGAGCAGTACTTC
. | TRBJ2-5 | TRBV19 | . | CASSPRDTGGETQYF | TGTGCCAGTAGTCCTCGGGACACTGGGGGAGAGACCCAGTACTTC
. | TRBJ1-2 | TRBV9 | . | CASSVVQGDGYTF | TGTGCCAGCAGCGTAGTACAGGGAGATGGCTACACCTTC
once | TRBJ1-4 | TRBV15 | TRBD1 | CATSRGDRPINEKLFF | TGTGCCACCAGCAGAGGGGACAGGCCGATCAATGAAAAACTGTTTTTT
. | TRBJ1-1 | TRBV5-1 | . | CASSLDRVNTEAFF | TGCGCCAGCAGCTTGGACAGGGTGAACACTGAAGCTTTCTTT
. | TRBJ2-1 | TRBV18 | . | CASSRGGLSYNEQFF | TGTGCCAGCTCCCGCGGCGGTCTCTCCTACAATGAGCAGTTCTTC
once | TRBJ1-6 | TRBV5-1 | . | CASSFGGRRNSPLHF | TGCGCCAGCAGCTTCGGGGGGCGTAGGAATTCACCCCTCCACTTT
. | TRBJ1-5 | TRBV14 | . | CASSQDRIHNSNQPQHF | TGTGCCAGCAGCCAAGATCGTATTCACAATAGCAATCAGCCCCAGCATTTT
. | TRBJ1-3 | TRBV5-4 | TRBD1 | CASSGGTGPGNTIYF | TGTGCCAGCAGCGGGGGGACAGGCCCTGGAAACACCATATATTTT
few | TRBJ2-5 | TRBV1 | . | CTSSQEQYQETQYF | TGCACCAGCAGCCAAGAACAGTACCAAGAGACCCAGTACTTC
. | TRBJ2-1 | TRBV7-3 | TRBD2 | CASSPGGYNEQFF | TGTGCCAGCAGCCCGGGGGGCTACAATGAGCAGTTCTTC
. | TRBJ1-1 | TRBV12-3/TRBV12-4 | TRBD1 | CASTQDRGTEAFF | TGTGCCAGCACCCAAGACAGGGGCACTGAAGCTTTCTTT
many | TRBJ2-1 | TRBV7-9 | TRBD2 | CASSFSLADHNEQFF | TGTGCCAGCAGCTTTTCTCTAGCGGATCACAATGAGCAGTTCTTC
. | TRBJ2-7 | TRBV19 | TRBD1 | CASSMGQGYEQYF | TGTGCCAGTAGTATGGGACAGGGGTACGAGCAGTACTTC
. | TRBJ1-5 | TRBV20-1 | TRBD1 | CSASTPGTGGFVLGNQPQHF | TGCAGTGCTAGTACCCCCGGGACAGGGGGCTTTGTTCTAGGCAATCAGCCCCAGCATTTT
. | TRBJ2-7 | TRBV3-1/TRBV3-2 | TRBD2 | CASSPEGTSGTYEQYF | TGTGCCAGCAGCCCCGAGGGGACTAGCGGGACGTACGAGCAGTACTTC
. | TRBJ1-1 | TRBV5-1 | . | CASSDRTENTEAFF | TGCGCCAGCAGCGACCGGACAGAGAACACTGAAGCTTTCTTT